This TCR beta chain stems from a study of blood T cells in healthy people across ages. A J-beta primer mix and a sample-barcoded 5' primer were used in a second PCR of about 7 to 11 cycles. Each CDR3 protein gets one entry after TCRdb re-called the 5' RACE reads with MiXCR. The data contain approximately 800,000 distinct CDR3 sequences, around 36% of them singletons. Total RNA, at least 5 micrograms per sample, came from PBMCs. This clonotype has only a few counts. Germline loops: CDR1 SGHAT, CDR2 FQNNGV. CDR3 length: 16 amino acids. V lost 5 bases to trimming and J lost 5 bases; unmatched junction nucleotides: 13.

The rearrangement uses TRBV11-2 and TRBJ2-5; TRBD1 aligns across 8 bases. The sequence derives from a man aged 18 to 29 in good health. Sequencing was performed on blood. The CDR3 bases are TGTGCCAGCAGCCAGAAAATACAGGGGGGTGAGGAGACCCAGTACTTC. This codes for CASSQKIQGGEETQYF. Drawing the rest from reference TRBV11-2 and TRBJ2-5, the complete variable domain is EAGVAQSPRYKIIEKRQSVAFWCNPISGHATLYWYQQILGQGPKLLIQFQNNGVVDDSQLPKDRFSAERLKGVDSTLKIQPAKLEDSAVYLCASSQKIQGGEETQYFGPGTRLLVL.